This entry lists 14 T cell receptor beta chains sequenced from one sample in a study of blood T cell repertoires in COVID-19. Assay: immunoSEQ multiplex PCR; the TCRdb copy retains only in-frame clones and omits some. The sample includes approximately 70,000 clones, roughly 87% seen only once; the top ten take roughly 6.8%. The sample comprised peripheral blood. These receptors came from a woman in her fifties or sixties with acute or convalescent COVID-19.

The rearrangement uses TRBV12-3 or TRBV12-4 and TRBJ1-1; D gene unclear. V was clipped by 5 bases and J by 0 bases, with 7 bases between them. The CDR3 consists of 13 residues. CDR3 nucleotide sequence: TGTGCCAGCAGTGGGAGGTTGAACACTGAAGCTTTCTTT. Translating gives CASSGRLNTEAFF.

The chain joins TRBV15 to TRBJ1-2; unclear D gene. Germline V gives CDR1 LNHNV, CDR2 YYDKDF (reference sequence). CDR3 size: 15 residues. Deletions cut 1 base from V and 2 bases from J, with 11 bases between. CDR3 loop: CATSRARVRNYGYTF. CDR3 coding DNA: TGTGCCACCAGCAGAGCCCGGGTCCGGAACTATGGCTACACCTTC.

DNA for the CDR3: TGTGCCACGGGAGAAGCGGGCACTGAAGCTTTCTTT. Amino acids: CATGEAGTEAFF. J is TRBJ1-1 and V is TRBV6-6, with D uncertain. In germline, CDR1 is MNHNY, CDR2 SVGAGI (reference sequence). The CDR3 has 12 residues. V was cut by 10 bases and J by 4 bases, with 13 bases left in between.

CDR3 residues: CASSVGREATYEQYF. CDR3 DNA: TGTGCCAGCAGCGTAGGGCGGGAGGCCACCTACGAGCAGTACTTC. The chain combines TRBV9 with TRBJ2-7, with TRBD2 identical over 8 bases. Trimming took 0 bases from V and 2 from J; bases not matched to a gene: 4. This CDR3 comprises 15 residues. CDR1 SGDLS and CDR2 YYNGEE come from the germline V gene.

The chain uses TRBV5-1 and TRBJ2-3, with a weak D call TRBD1 (5 bases). CDR3 length: 14 residues. V shed 0 bases and J shed 0 bases, with 5 bases lying between them. Germline V gene sequence: CDR1 SGHRS, CDR2 YFSETQ. CDR3: CASSLGQSTDTQYF. The CDR3 region has the DNA TGCGCCAGCAGCTTGGGACAGAGCACAGATACGCAGTATTTT.

The CDR3 DNA reads TGTGCCAGCAGGGGACAGGGGGACTATGGCTACACCTTC. This gives the protein CASRGQGDYGYTF. The chain recombines TRBV6-5 with TRBJ1-2, with 11 bases that match TRBD1. Germline CDR1 reads MNHEY; CDR2 reads SVGAGI. The CDR3 has 13 amino acids. The V and J ends lost 6 bases and 3 bases, in that order; junction bases with no gene match: 0.

This clone occurred a few times. This chain links TRBV30 with TRBJ2-2, with D tentatively TRBD2 (5 bases). This CDR3 comprises 17 residues. The germline V and J ends were trimmed by 0 bases and 0 bases, with 14 bases remaining between them. The germline V gene has CDR1 GTSNPN and CDR2 SVGIG (reference sequence). The CDR3: CAWSVWRAKTNTGELFF. The CDR3 DNA follows: TGTGCCTGGAGTGTATGGCGGGCTAAAACGAACACCGGGGAGCTGTTTTTT.

The V and J genes are TRBV2 and TRBJ1-1, with D unclear. Germline CDR1 reads SNHLY; CDR2 reads FYNNEI. The CDR3 runs 15 residues. Trimming took off 3 bases at V and 0 bases at J, with 11 bases between the two ends. CDR3 sequence reads: CASSDWPRMNTEAFF. The CDR3 nucleotides read TGTGCCAGCAGTGATTGGCCGAGGATGAACACTGAAGCTTTCTTT. Variable domain in full (rest from reference TRBV2 and TRBJ1-1): EPEVTQTPSHQVTQMGQEVILRCVPISNHLYFYWYRQILGQKVEFLVSFYNNEISEKSEIFDDQFSVERPDGSNFTLKIRSTKLEDSAMYFCASSDWPRMNTEAFFGQGTRLTVV.

This clone has just one count. The rearrangement joins TRBV7-2 to TRBJ1-6, with TRBD1 as a possible D gene (6 bases). The V and J ends lost 1 base and 7 bases respectively, with 14 bases between them. The CDR3 spans 16 residues. The germline gives CDR1 SGHTA, CDR2 FQGNSA. The CDR3 is CASSLVGTLGNSPLHF. Written as DNA, the CDR3 is TGTGCCAGCAGCTTAGTTGGGACACTGGGAAATTCACCCCTCCACTTT.

This sequence joins TRBV6-5 and TRBJ1-2; TRBD1 agrees at 8 bases. The CDR3 covers 15 residues. Looked up from germline, CDR1 is MNHEY and CDR2 is SVGAGI. V dropped 8 bases and J dropped 0; count of bases not matched to a gene: 8. This CDR3 reads CASLLDRASNYGYTF. In DNA, the CDR3 is TGTGCCAGCCTATTGGACAGGGCCTCTAACTATGGCTACACCTTC.

CDR3 sequence (DNA): TGCGCCAGCAGCCGAGCAGACGGGGAAGTGCAGTACTTC. Translating gives CASSRADGEVQYF. This chain uses TRBV4-3 with TRBJ2-7; maybe TRBD2 (5 bases). Trimming left V 4 bases short and J 9 bases short, with 16 bases between. The germline CDR1 and CDR2 sequences are LGHNA and YSLEER. The CDR3 consists of 13 residues.

The chain is built from TRBV18 and TRBJ2-7; perhaps TRBD1 as D (6 bases). The V end was cut by 0 bases, the J end by 0 bases, with 15 bases between. Germline values: CDR1 KGHSH, CDR2 LQKENI. CDR3 length equals 17 residues. CDR3 DNA: TGTGCCAGCTCACCACCTCGAGGGAGACAGGACTCCTACGAGCAGTACTTC. It yields the protein CASSPPRGRQDSYEQYF.

This chain joins TRBV15 and TRBJ2-2; D uncertain. Trimming pared 0 bases from V and 7 bases from J, leaving 6 bases between. The CDR3 runs 13 residues. Germline values: CDR1 LNHNV, CDR2 YYDKDF (reference sequence). CDR3 sequence (DNA): TGTGCCACCAGCAGAGATTCAGTCGGGGAGCTGTTTTTT. Translated: CATSRDSVGELFF.

The chain combines TRBV7-9 with TRBJ1-1; D ambiguous. With 7 bases removed from V and 3 bases from J, the gap between germline ends came to 12 bases. Germline CDR1 SEHNR, CDR2 FQNEAQ (reference sequence). This CDR3 has 13 residues. CDR3 nucleotides: TGTGCCAGCACTTTGTCGAGGGACACTGAAGCTTTCTTT. This translates into CASTLSRDTEAFF.